A selection of T cell receptor beta chains follows, all from one sample in a study of OX40 agonist ivuxolimab in advanced cancers. The table came from immunoSEQ multiplex PCR; TCRdb's copy has only in-frame clones and leaves some out. In the table there are about 78,000 clones, around nine tenths of which are singletons. This specimen was CD4+ or CD8+ T cells sorted from blood, taken in a trial of the OX40 agonist ivuxolimab. These receptors came from an adult with an advanced solid tumor such as melanoma, head and neck, liver or kidney cancer. Each CDR3 is given with its conserved first and last residue. A D gene is named only where the DNA matches it firmly. Size values are once, few and many counts, or a class for expanded clones, and some rows have none.

size | D | J | V | CDR3 | DNA
once | . | TRBJ1-2 | TRBV29-1 | CSVENPGRHGYTF | TGCAGCGTTGAAAATCCAGGGAGGCATGGCTACACCTTC
few | . | TRBJ1-1 | TRBV5-5 | CASSLGDGRMVEAFF | TGTGCCAGCAGCTTGGGTGATGGGCGAATGGTTGAAGCTTTCTTT
. | TRBD1 | TRBJ2-7 | TRBV11-2 | CASRPDRYVSYEQYF | TGTGCCAGCAGACCGGACAGGTATGTCTCCTACGAGCAGTACTTC
. | . | TRBJ1-5 | TRBV5-1 | CASSLEAGAGQPQHF | TGCGCCAGCAGCTTGGAGGCAGGGGCAGGTCAGCCCCAGCATTTT
. | TRBD2 | TRBJ2-2 | TRBV28 | CASSPRPGTSGSTEELFF | TGTGCCAGCAGTCCGCGGCCCGGGACTAGCGGGAGTACGGAGGAGCTGTTTTTT
. | TRBD1 | TRBJ1-2 | TRBV5-4 | CASSSDRRYYGYTF | TGTGCCAGCAGCTCGGACAGGAGGTACTATGGCTACACCTTC
. | . | TRBJ2-5 | TRBV10-3 | CAISESAQNQETQYF | TGTGCCATCAGTGAGTCTGCTCAGAATCAAGAGACCCAGTACTTC
. | . | TRBJ2-5 | TRBV5-1 | CASSREWGGQETQYF | TGCGCCAGCAGCCGAGAGTGGGGCGGCCAAGAGACCCAGTACTTC
. | . | TRBJ1-1 | TRBV6-5 | CASRAVFNTEAFF | TGTGCCAGCAGAGCGGTTTTCAACACTGAAGCTTTCTTT
. | . | TRBJ1-5 | TRBV2 | CASNWGNQPQHF | TGTGCCAGCAATTGGGGTAATCAGCCCCAGCATTTT
few | TRBD1 | TRBJ1-6 | TRBV7-9 | CASSSRQGEDSPLHF | TGTGCCAGCAGCTCAAGACAGGGGGAAGATTCACCCCTCCACTTT
. | . | TRBJ2-7 | TRBV7-2 | CASSLDRLSYEQYF | TGTGCCAGCAGCTTGGACCGACTCTCCTACGAGCAGTACTTC
. | . | TRBJ2-7 | TRBV6-5 | CASSTGVAYEQYF | TGTGCCAGCAGTACGGGGGTCGCCTACGAGCAGTACTTC
. | . | TRBJ1-5 | TRBV10-1 | CASKRKGGLNQPQHF | TGCGCCAGCAAGCGGAAAGGCGGACTCAATCAGCCCCAGCATTTT
. | . | TRBJ2-5 | TRBV2 | CASSSSNLETQYF | TGTGCCAGCAGCAGCTCCAACCTGGAGACCCAGTACTTC